The 9 T cell receptor beta chains listed next were all sequenced from one sample in a study of blood T cells in healthy people across ages. With a J-beta primer mix and a sample-barcoded 5' primer, a second PCR ran roughly 6 to 11 cycles. Each CDR3 protein gets one entry after TCRdb re-called the 5' RACE reads with MiXCR. This sample yields under 2,000,000 distinct CDR3 sequences, of which just under 50% are seen a single time; around 2.1% belongs to the top ten. Sequencing was done on a sample of blood. These receptors were collected from a woman aged 35 to 49 in good health.

This clonotype has only a few counts. This chain joins TRBV7-2 and TRBJ1-6, with D unclear. The CDR3 is 15 amino acids. Germline-derived CDR1 and CDR2 are SGHTA and FQGNSA. V dropped 0 bases and J dropped 9 bases, with 12 bases sitting between them. The CDR3 reads CASSLAGVLGSPLHF. CDR3 sequence (DNA): TGTGCCAGCAGCTTAGCGGGTGTATTGGGTTCACCCCTCCACTTT. The variable domain in full, with the rest retrieved from reference TRBV7-2 and TRBJ1-6, is GAGVSQSPSNKVTEKGKDVELRCDPISGHTALYWYRQSLGQGLEFLIYFQGNSAPDKSGLPSDRFSAERTGGSVSTLTIQRTQQEDSAVYLCASSLAGVLGSPLHFGNGTRLTVT.

This clonotype was picked up one time. This sequence joins TRBV20-1 and TRBJ2-1; no definite D call. Deletions cut 6 bases from V and 0 bases from J, with 9 bases between. Looked up from germline, CDR1 is DFQATT and CDR2 is SNEGSKA (reference sequence). CDR3 size: 13 residues. The CDR3 region has the DNA TGCAGTGCCCAAAAAAGCTCCTACAATGAGCAGTTCTTC. This gives the protein CSAQKSSYNEQFF.

The CDR3 sequence is CASSFLLRTGDNLSGYTF. The CDR3 DNA follows: TGCGCCAGCAGCTTCCTTCTACGGACAGGGGATAATCTCTCTGGCTACACCTTC. The gene calls are TRBV5-1 and TRBJ1-2; TRBD1 aligns across 9 bases. This CDR3 has 18 residues. Germline V gives CDR1 SGHRS, CDR2 YFSETQ. After removal of 2 bases from V and 7 bases from J, the junction contained 18 bases not matched to a gene.

This chain joins TRBV6-1 and TRBJ2-5; D tentatively reads TRBD1 or TRBD2 (5 bases each). CDR3 length: 14 amino acids. CDR1 MNHNS and CDR2 SASEGT come from the germline V gene. V was shortened by 7 bases and J by 2 bases, with 14 bases between the two germline ends. CDR3: CASNGAGYQETQYF. The CDR3 DNA sequence: TGTGCCAGCAATGGGGCGGGCTATCAAGAGACCCAGTACTTC.

In its sample, this clonotype was seen a few times. V gene TRBV20-1 combines with J gene TRBJ2-4; 8 nucleotides match TRBD1. In germline, CDR1 is DFQATT, CDR2 SNEGSKA (reference sequence). The CDR3 is 15 residues long. J lost 5 bases, V lost 6 bases, and 12 bases had no gene match. The CDR3 sequence is CSAPVTGGWQNIQYF. DNA for the CDR3: TGCAGTGCGCCCGTAACAGGGGGTTGGCAAAACATTCAGTACTTC.

The chain recombines TRBV7-9 with TRBJ1-6; D call uncertain. Germline CDR1 SEHNR, CDR2 FQNEAQ (reference sequence). CDR3 length: 14 residues. V lost 5 bases and J lost 8, with 13 bases in between. CDR3 region: CASSRTYKDSPLHF. In DNA form, the CDR3 reads TGTGCCAGCAGCCGTACGTACAAGGATTCACCCCTCCACTTT.

This clonotype has only a few counts. This chain links TRBV29-1 with TRBJ1-5, with D uncertain. The V gene lost 6 bases and the J gene lost 1 base, with 7 bases spanning the gap. CDR1 is SQVTM and CDR2 is ANQGSEA in the germline V gene. This CDR3 has 12 residues. The CDR3 region is CSVGASNQPQHF. DNA of the CDR3: TGCAGCGTGGGCGCAAGCAATCAGCCCCAGCATTTT. The entire variable domain, with the rest obtained from reference TRBV29-1 and TRBJ1-5, is as follows: SAVISQKPSRDICQRGTSLTIQCQVDSQVTMMFWYRQQPGQSLTLIATANQGSEATYESGFVIDKFPISRPNLTFSTLTVSNMSPEDSSIYLCSVGASNQPQHFGDGTRLSIL.

Only a few counts were recorded for this clonotype. The genes are TRBV9 and TRBJ2-1, with 8 bases lining up with TRBD2. CDR3 length: 19 amino acids. V dropped 4 bases and J dropped 5; count of bases not matched to a gene: 20. Germline lookup yields CDR1 SGDLS and CDR2 YYNGEE. CDR3 protein: CASSPRYRDSGAEDNEQFF. Written as DNA, the CDR3 is TGTGCCAGCAGCCCCCGATATCGAGATAGCGGGGCGGAGGACAATGAGCAGTTCTTC.

The rearrangement uses TRBV28 and TRBJ1-2; tentative D call: TRBD1 (5 bases). The CDR3 covers 12 residues. Trimming took off 8 bases at V and 0 bases at J, with 7 bases between the two ends. The germline CDR1 and CDR2 sequences are MDHEN and SYDVKM. The CDR3 region has the DNA TGTGCCAGCGGGACTACTAACTATGGCTACACCTTC. Its translation is CASGTTNYGYTF.